The next 20 T cell receptor beta chains were all read from a single sample in a study of blood T cells in healthy people across ages. The use of a sample-barcoded 5' primer and a J-beta primer mix characterized a second PCR of roughly 6 to 11 cycles. TCRdb used MiXCR to reprocess the 5' RACE reads, holding one entry per CDR3 protein. Here the sample spans roughly 1,700,000 distinct CDR3 sequences, about 28% being singletons. Sequenced material: blood. These receptors were taken from a woman aged 25 to 39 in good health.

The rearrangement uses TRBV20-1 and TRBJ2-7; TRBD2 might be the D (6 bases). Trimming stripped 0 bases from V and 3 bases from J, with 12 bases between. CDR3 length: 14 residues. The germline V gene has CDR1 DFQATT and CDR2 SNEGSKA (reference sequence). This chain's CDR3 is CSARDTASVYEQYF. CDR3 nucleotide sequence: TGCAGTGCTAGAGATACGGCTAGCGTCTACGAGCAGTACTTC.

A note on this clonotype: A much larger clonotype is one base distant, so this may be a read error. V usage is TRBV20-1 and J usage is TRBJ2-1, with 7 bases fitting TRBD2. The CDR3 covers 17 residues. CDR1 and CDR2 from the germline V gene are DFQATT and SNEGSKA (reference sequence). The chain's CDR3 is CSARDSAGDGSYNKQFF. The CDR3 nucleotides are TGCAGTGCTAGAGATTCGGCGGGAGATGGATCCTACAATAAGCAGTTCTTC.

This clonotype has only a few counts. The rearrangement uses TRBV5-1 and TRBJ2-1; D tentatively reads TRBD1 or TRBD2 (5 bases each). CDR1 is SGHRS, CDR2 YFSETQ, per germline. The V and J ends lost 5 bases and 8 bases respectively, with 20 bases between them. The CDR3 covers 15 residues. CDR3 sequence (DNA): TGCGCCAGCAGACTACCCGGGGCAGGGCTCCATGAGCAGTTCTTC. Its translation: CASRLPGAGLHEQFF. The complete variable domain, with remaining parts taken from reference TRBV5-1 and TRBJ2-1, reads KAGVTQTPRYLIKTRGQQVTLSCSPISGHRSVSWYQQTPGQGLQFLFEYFSETQRNKGNFPGRFSGRQFSNSRSEMNVSTLELGDSALYLCASRLPGAGLHEQFFGPGTRLTVL.

This clonotype occurred once. The chain uses TRBV7-9 and TRBJ2-7; no definite D call. Per germline, CDR1 SEHNR and CDR2 FQNEAQ (reference sequence). Trimming took off 7 bases at V and 2 bases at J, with 9 bases between the two ends. The CDR3 totals 12 residues. The CDR3 spells CASNSSTYEQYF. CDR3 DNA sequence: TGTGCCAGCAACTCCTCGACCTACGAGCAGTACTTC.

The chain recombines TRBV7-3 with TRBJ2-1, with D hard to call. The CDR3 is 13 amino acids. The V end was cut by 6 bases, the J end by 5 bases, with 11 bases between. The germline gives CDR1 SGHTA, CDR2 FQGTGA. The CDR3 nucleotides are TGTGCCAGCAGGCTCGACTTAGACAATGAGCAGTTCTTC. Amino acids: CASRLDLDNEQFF.

This clonotype was recorded many times. The chain is built from TRBV10-3 and TRBJ1-2; D is unclear. CDR1 is ENHRY, CDR2 SYGVKD, per germline. V gave up 2 bases and J gave up 8 bases, with 9 bases separating them. The CDR3 totals 12 residues. The CDR3 coding sequence is TGTGCCATCAGTGAGCAAAAGGGAGGCTACACCTTC. It codes for CAISEQKGGYTF.

This clonotype was observed a handful of times. The chain carries TRBV20-1 and TRBJ1-4, with D perhaps matching TRBD1 (5 bases). Germline V CDR1 and CDR2: DFQATT, SNEGSKA (reference sequence). Trimming took off 0 bases at V and 7 bases at J, with 12 bases between the two ends. The CDR3 extends over 14 amino acids. The CDR3 sequence is CSARDPRGSEKLFF. In nucleotides, the CDR3 is TGCAGTGCTAGAGATCCCCGGGGGAGTGAAAAACTGTTTTTT.

V is TRBV19 and J is TRBJ2-2; a weak D match, TRBD1 (6 bases). The V gene lost 6 bases and the J gene lost 5 bases, with 10 bases spanning the gap. Germline CDR1 is LNHDA and CDR2 is SQIVND (reference sequence). This CDR3 has 13 amino acids. The CDR3 region is CASSYRETGELFF. CDR3 sequence (DNA): TGTGCCAGTAGCTACAGGGAGACCGGGGAGCTGTTTTTT. Together with reference TRBV19 and TRBJ2-2, the CDR3 gives the full variable domain: DGGITQSPKYLFRKEGQNVTLSCEQNLNHDAMYWYRQDPGQGLRLIYYSQIVNDFQKGDIAEGYSVSREKKESFPLTVTSAQKNPTAFYLCASSYRETGELFFGEGSRLTVL.

This chain's CDR3 is CSAGPDGRTDTQYF. CDR3 nucleotide sequence: TGCAGTGCTGGACCGGACGGACGCACAGATACGCAGTATTTT. The chain recombines TRBV20-1 with TRBJ2-3, with D hard to call. Trimming took 5 bases from V and 1 from J, leaving 13 bases between them. There are 14 residues in the CDR3. Germline V lookup: CDR1 DFQATT, CDR2 SNEGSKA (reference sequence).

The sample holds one count of this clonotype. The rearrangement joins TRBV24-1 to TRBJ1-5; D perhaps matches TRBD1 (5 bases). The CDR3 extends over 15 amino acids. V lost 7 bases to trimming and J lost 1 base, with 13 bases between them. Germline CDR1 KGHDR, CDR2 SFDVKD. The CDR3 DNA reads TGTGCCACCAGCAACGACGGGGGGAGCAATCAGCCCCAGCATTTT. Its protein product is CATSNDGGSNQPQHF.

Points on this clonotype: A read error may account for a junction end that differs from germline. This chain connects TRBV29-1 to TRBJ2-5, with D perhaps matching TRBD1 (6 bases). Germline CDR1 is SQVTM and CDR2 is ANQGSEA. CDR3 size: 17 residues. The CDR3 loop reads CSVEGGQGRKYQETQYF. Here the CDR3 DNA reads TGCAGCGTCGAAGGCGGTCAGGGGCGAAAGTACCAAGAGACCCAGTACTTC.

This clonotype was detected ten times or more. The J gene is TRBJ2-1, the V gene TRBV10-3; 9 bases agree with TRBD1. Germline assignment: CDR1 ENHRY and CDR2 SYGVKD. The ends lost 4 bases at V and 0 bases at J; junction bases unmatched: 1. The CDR3 spans 15 residues. The CDR3 loop reads CAISGDRASYNEQFF. DNA for the CDR3: TGTGCCATCAGTGGGGACAGGGCCTCCTACAATGAGCAGTTCTTC.

The sample holds a few counts of this clonotype. V is TRBV20-1 and J is TRBJ2-7; 11 nucleotides line up with TRBD2. Germline trimming cut 6 bases from V and 1 base from J; bases unmatched to any gene: 11. The CDR3 is 16 residues long. Germline V gene sequence: CDR1 DFQATT, CDR2 SNEGSKA (reference sequence). The CDR3 is CSALGLAGGQSYEQYF. CDR3 DNA: TGCAGTGCCCTCGGGCTAGCGGGGGGCCAATCCTACGAGCAGTACTTC.

This clonotype was counted only a few times. An end of the junction differs from the germline gene, which may be a read error. The V and J genes are TRBV7-2 and TRBJ2-7; no reliable D call. The CDR3 contains 13 residues. In germline, CDR1 is SGHTA, CDR2 FQGNSA. The CDR3 loop is CASSKDHSHEQYF. The CDR3 nucleotides are TGTGCCAGCAGCAAGGACCACTCCCACGAGCAGTACTTC.

This clonotype was observed many times. The chain is built from TRBV20-1 and TRBJ2-7; perhaps TRBD1 as D (6 bases). Deletions cut 6 bases from V and 1 base from J, with 16 bases between. The germline CDR1 and CDR2 sequences are DFQATT and SNEGSKA (reference sequence). CDR3 length: 14 amino acids. CDR3 amino acids: CSAQRWDKSYEQYF. Written as DNA, the CDR3 is TGCAGTGCCCAGAGATGGGACAAATCCTACGAGCAGTACTTC.

V gene TRBV5-1 combines with J gene TRBJ1-2; maybe TRBD1 (6 bases). CDR3 size: 13 residues. Germline values: CDR1 SGHRS, CDR2 YFSETQ. Trimming pared 2 bases from V and 8 bases from J, leaving 13 bases between. Here the CDR3 DNA reads TGCGCCAGCAGCTTTCCGGGACAATGGGGCTACACCTTC. It yields the protein CASSFPGQWGYTF.

The V call is TRBV5-1, the J call TRBJ2-4; 11 bases fit TRBD2. With V trimmed by 3 bases and J by 13 bases, 21 bases remained unmatched. This CDR3 is built from 18 residues. Germline V gene sequence: CDR1 SGHRS, CDR2 YFSETQ. The CDR3 loop is CASSYASGGRITNNEQYF. CDR3 DNA: TGCGCCAGCAGCTATGCTAGCGGGGGGCGAATTACTAACAATGAGCAGTACTTC.

This chain connects TRBV15 to TRBJ2-7; D possibly corresponds to TRBD1 (5 bases). Germline V gene data show CDR1 as LNHNV and CDR2 as YYDKDF (reference sequence). The CDR3 totals 17 residues. V lost 0 bases and J 2 bases, leaving 17 bases between the germline ends. This chain's CDR3 is CATSRDRPRVLPYEQYF. CDR3 nucleotides: TGTGCCACCAGCAGAGATCGCCCCAGGGTCCTTCCCTACGAGCAGTACTTC.

This clonotype was seen a handful of times. The gene calls are TRBV7-3 and TRBJ2-3; a weak D match, TRBD2 (7 bases). Deletions cut 5 bases from V and 6 bases from J, with 18 bases between. This CDR3 is 15 amino acids long. In germline, CDR1 is SGHTA, CDR2 FQGTGA. For the CDR3, the DNA is TGTGCCAGCAGCCAACTGACGGGGGGCGGCGATACGCAGTATTTT. This codes for CASSQLTGGGDTQYF. The full variable domain, its missing parts supplied by reference TRBV7-3 and TRBJ2-3, is GAGVSQTPSNKVTEKGKYVELRCDPISGHTALYWYRQSLGQGPEFLIYFQGTGAADDSGLPNDRFFAVRPEGSVSTLKIQRTERGDSAVYLCASSQLTGGGDTQYFGPGTRLTVL.

The J gene is TRBJ2-7, the V gene TRBV4-1; D is uncertain. V dropped 2 bases and J dropped 0 bases, with 11 bases sitting between them. The CDR3 is 15 residues long. Germline V gives CDR1 MGHRA, CDR2 YSYEKL. CDR3 nucleotide sequence: TGCGCCAGCAGCCAAATGACGTCTAACTCCTACGAGCAGTACTTC. The encoded protein is CASSQMTSNSYEQYF.